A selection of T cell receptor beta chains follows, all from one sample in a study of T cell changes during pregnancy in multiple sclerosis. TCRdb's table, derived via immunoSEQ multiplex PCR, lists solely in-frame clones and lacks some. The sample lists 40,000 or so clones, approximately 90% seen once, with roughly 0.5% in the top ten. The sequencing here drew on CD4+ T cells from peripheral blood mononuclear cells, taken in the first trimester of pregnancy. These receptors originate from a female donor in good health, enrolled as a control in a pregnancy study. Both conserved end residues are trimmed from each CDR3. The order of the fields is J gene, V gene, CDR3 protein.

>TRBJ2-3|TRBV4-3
ASSRLPGADTQY
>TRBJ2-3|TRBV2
ASRLERTQY
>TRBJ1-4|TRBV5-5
ASSSRGTGKNEKLF
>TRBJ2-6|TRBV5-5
ASTWGQGISGANVLT
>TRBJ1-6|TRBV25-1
ASKGETDSPLH
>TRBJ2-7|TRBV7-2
ASSFGGSGNEQY
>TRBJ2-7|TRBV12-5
ASGLQGIGEQY
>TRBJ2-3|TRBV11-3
ASSPQGRSTDTQY
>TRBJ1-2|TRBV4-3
ASSQEGLPGGGYT
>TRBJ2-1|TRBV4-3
ASSQDLTSGVYNEQF
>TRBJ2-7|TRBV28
ASSSGLARLEQY
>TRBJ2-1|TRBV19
ASRSHSLGTRVGYNEQF
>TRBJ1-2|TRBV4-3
ASSPREGSYGYGYT
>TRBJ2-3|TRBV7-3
ASSLEGGNTQY
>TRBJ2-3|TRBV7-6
ASSLGRGSLAGRTDTQY
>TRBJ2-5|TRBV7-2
ASGPIWETQY
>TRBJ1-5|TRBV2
ASSPQMRRNQPQH
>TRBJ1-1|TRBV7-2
ASSNQAGGHTEAF
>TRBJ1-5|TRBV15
ATSRDTPLSGNQPQH
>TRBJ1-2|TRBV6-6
ASSYGGDQTGYT
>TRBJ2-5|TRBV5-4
ASSLYAQETQY
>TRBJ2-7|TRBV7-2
ASSSGYSYEQY